The sequence of this T cell receptor (beta chain) was determined in a study of blood T cell repertoires in COVID-19. Original methodology: Reference gene primer amplification yielded estimated nucleated cell counts. Repertoires were generated with immunoSEQ multiplex PCR, while TCRdb's copy carries only in-frame clones and drops some. V and J calls and clone size follow that table, whereas D and trimming were derived from the DNA. The table shows roughly 200,000 clones, with 85% to 90% occurring only once. Sequencing input: peripheral blood. This clonotype was obtained from a man aged 18 to 35 with active or convalescent COVID-19.

CDR3 in amino acids: CASAAGLALYNEQFF. Written as DNA, the CDR3 is TGTGCCAGCGCGGCGGGGCTAGCGCTCTACAATGAGCAGTTCTTC. This sequence joins TRBV2 and TRBJ2-1; perhaps TRBD2 as D (6 bases). CDR3 length: 15 amino acids. The germline CDR1 and CDR2 sequences are SNHLY and FYNNEI. The V end lost 8 bases, the J end lost 3 bases, and 17 bases lay between the germline ends. Full variable domain (rest looked up from reference TRBV2 and TRBJ2-1): EPEVTQTPSHQVTQMGQEVILRCVPISNHLYFYWYRQILGQKVEFLVSFYNNEISEKSEIFDDQFSVERPDGSNFTLKIRSTKLEDSAMYFCASAAGLALYNEQFFGPGTRLTVL.